The clone carrying this T cell receptor (beta chain) was seen only a few times. As handled by the study authors: Quantification of nucleated cells was approximated via reference gene primer amplification. The table came from immunoSEQ multiplex PCR; TCRdb's copy has only in-frame clones and leaves some out. The DNA gave D and trimming, while V, J and clone size come from that table. Of about 300,000 clones listed, around nine tenths are singletons. These data belong to a study of blood T cell repertoires in COVID-19. Across the whole study: Samples of COVID-19 (acute and convalescent) were obtained from the United States, Italy and Spain. T cells, B-cell-depleted T cells, or PBMCs provided the cDNA or gDNA that served as material.

The CDR3 covers 17 residues. V shed 4 bases and J shed 2 bases, with 16 bases lying between them. Germline assignment: CDR1 SGHRS and CDR2 YFSETQ. The chain has TRBV5-1 and TRBJ2-6, with D maybe TRBD2 (5 bases). Sequences were obtained from peripheral blood. This receptor was identified in an older man with acute or convalescent COVID-19. CDR3 loop: CASSPEGWGAGANVLTF. In DNA form, the CDR3 reads TGCGCCAGCAGCCCCGAAGGTTGGGGAGCTGGGGCCAACGTCCTGACTTTC.